This T cell receptor (beta chain) was retrieved from a study of Ad26.COV2.S vaccination and SARS-CoV-2 variants (dated by TCRdb to the early 2020s). Some background on the complete study: Vaccine-arm donors came from COV1001, a multicentre, randomized, double-blind, placebo-controlled phase I-IIa trial of Ad26.COV2.S in healthy adults. Ad26.COV2.S was administered intramuscularly at 5 x 10^10 or 1 x 10^11 viral particles, either as a single shot or as two shots given 56 days apart. The specificity and breadth of SARS-CoV-2-reactive T cell receptors after Ad26.COV2.S vaccination were assessed by TCRbeta repertoire sequencing. The TCR-sequenced set comprised around 30 samples: approximately 19 Ad26.COV2.S vaccine recipients, 5 placebo recipients and 8 SARS-CoV-2 convalescent individuals. Trial participants were randomized into five groups of five: low-dose or high-dose Ad26.COV2.S given once or twice, or placebo on both occasions. Investigators did not know the trial group allocation while performing experiments and assessing outcomes.

In the paper's terms, the treatment or condition label means: some 19 received Ad26.COV2.S at low or high dose, single or two shots; about 5 received placebo; per-sample allocation not given. For vaccine and placebo recipients, the sequenced repertoires came from samples collected on day 63 after the first injection. Cohort 1b enrolled about 25 adults aged 18-55 years at a single site in Boston, USA, between 29 July and 7 August 2020. Ad26.COV2.S was a replication-incompetent adenovirus type 26 vector expressing a prefusion-stabilized SARS-CoV-2 spike protein from the original Wuhan strain. Via the germline V gene, CDR1 is SGHNT and CDR2 YENEEA. Inclusive of the bounding cysteine and phenylalanine, the CDR3 is 17 residues long. The DNA shown is the 51-base CDR3, in frame from base 1. At the junction V is shortened by 2 bases and J by 1 base; bases outside the gene matches: 5. General conclusions and limits of the study: The study lacked the statistical power to compare responses across vaccine doses or regimens. The authors noted that total T cell responses may have been underestimated by the TCR breadth and depth analyses. After vaccination, substantial breadth of spike-specific CD8+ and CD4+ T cell responses was reported. Higher spike-specific TCR breadth was observed in Ad26.COV2.S recipients than in placebo recipients (P = 0.0014). Vaccine and placebo recipients had comparable non-spike TCR breadth, which fits with the vaccine containing only spike.

A remark on this clone: Which antigen it targets is not known. No base qualities exist here, and no much larger clone lies one base off it.

TCRbeta CDR3 regions were sequenced with the immunoSEQ Assay. After extraction, genomic DNA underwent amplification by bias-controlled multiplex PCR, followed by high-throughput sequencing. Per the source publication's procedure: To quantify the absolute abundance of each unique TCRbeta CDR3 region, sequences were collapsed and filtered. T cell fraction was estimated by normalizing TCRbeta template counts to usable DNA, with usable DNA measured through amplification of reference genes found in all nucleated cells. Repertoire TCRs were annotated as SARS-CoV-2-specific by exact matching of V gene, CDR3 amino acid sequence and J gene to a known reactive TCR set. The reference SARS-CoV-2 TCR set was obtained from MIRA and was filtered for enrichment in COVID-19-positive ImmuneCODE repertoires, whereby public or cross-reactive TCRs were removed. Based on the MIRA antigens, annotated TCRs were further analysed at the level of specific ORF or position within ORF. Breadth was defined as annotated unique rearrangements over total unique productive rearrangements; depth was the summed frequency of those rearrangements. TCR breadth was compared between groups using two-sided Wilcoxon rank-sum tests. TCRdb carries this immuneACCESS record with in-frame sequences only. Its versions omit some clonotypes, under half of them owing to an unresolved V gene in the studies checked, with the rest unexplained. V, J and clone size reflect that table, while D and trimming were determined from the DNA. The sample includes fewer than 400,000 clones, with 85% to 90% observed a single time. Around 5% of the sample lies in the top ten.

This chain is built from TRBV11-3 and TRBJ2-3, and TRBD2 matches 11 of the central bases. The source was peripheral blood, collected in a trial of Ad26.COV2.S vaccine versus placebo. The receptor was derived from a person aged 18-65 years who received the Ad26.COV2.S COVID-19 vaccine or a placebo. The CDR3 region reads CASSLRTSGPRTDTQYF. The sequenced DNA: TGTGCCAGCAGCTTAAGGACTAGCGGGCCTCGCACAGATACGCAGTATTTT.